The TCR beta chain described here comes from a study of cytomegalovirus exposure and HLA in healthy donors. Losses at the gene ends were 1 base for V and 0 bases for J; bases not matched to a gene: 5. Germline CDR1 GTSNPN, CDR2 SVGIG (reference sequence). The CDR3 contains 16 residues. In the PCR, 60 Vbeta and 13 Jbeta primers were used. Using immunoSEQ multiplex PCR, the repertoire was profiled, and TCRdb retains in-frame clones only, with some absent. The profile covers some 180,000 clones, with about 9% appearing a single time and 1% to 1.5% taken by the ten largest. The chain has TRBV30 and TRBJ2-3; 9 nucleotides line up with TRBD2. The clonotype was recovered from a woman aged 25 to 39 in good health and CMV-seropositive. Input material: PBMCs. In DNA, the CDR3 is TGTGCCTGGAGTGGAGAGCGGGGGGCTAGCACAGATACGCAGTATTTT. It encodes CAWSGERGASTDTQYF.